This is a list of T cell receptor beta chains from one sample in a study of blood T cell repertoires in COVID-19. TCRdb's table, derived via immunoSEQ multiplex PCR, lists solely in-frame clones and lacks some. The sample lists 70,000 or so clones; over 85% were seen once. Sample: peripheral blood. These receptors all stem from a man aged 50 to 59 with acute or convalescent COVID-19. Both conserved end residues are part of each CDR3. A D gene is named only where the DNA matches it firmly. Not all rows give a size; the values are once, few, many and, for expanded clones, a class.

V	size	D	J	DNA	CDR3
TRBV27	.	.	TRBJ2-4	TGTGCCAGCAGTCCCTGGGGCAGCGCCAAAAACATTCAGTACTTC	CASSPWGSAKNIQYF
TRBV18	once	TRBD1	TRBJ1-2	TGTGCCAGCTCACCGGGACAGGGACACATCTATGGCTACACCTTC	CASSPGQGHIYGYTF
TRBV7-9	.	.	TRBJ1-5	TGTGCCAGCAGCTTAGTTGGGGCCGATGATCAGCCCCAGCATTTT	CASSLVGADDQPQHF
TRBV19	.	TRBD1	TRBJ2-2	TGTGCCAGTAGTATAAGACAGGGTAATACCGGGGAGCTGTTTTTT	CASSIRQGNTGELFF
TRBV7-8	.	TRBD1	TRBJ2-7	TGTGCCAGCAGCTTAGACAGGGGATACGAGCAGTACTTC	CASSLDRGYEQYF
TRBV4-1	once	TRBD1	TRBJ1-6	TGCGCCAGCAGCCTTACCGGGACAGCAGCGAATTCACCCCTCCACTTT	CASSLTGTAANSPLHF
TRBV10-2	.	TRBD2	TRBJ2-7	TGCGCCAGCAGGACCGGGACTAGCCACTACGAGCAGTACTTC	CASRTGTSHYEQYF
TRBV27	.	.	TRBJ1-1	TGTGCCAGCAGTTACTCACAGAGGAACACTGAAGCTTTCTTT	CASSYSQRNTEAFF
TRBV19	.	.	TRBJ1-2	TGTGCCAGTAGTATGTACTCAACGGACTATGGCTACACCTTC	CASSMYSTDYGYTF
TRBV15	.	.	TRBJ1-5	TGTGCCACCAGCAGACAGGGTCTTAGCAATCAGCCCCAGCATTTT	CATSRQGLSNQPQHF
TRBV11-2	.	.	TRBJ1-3	TGTGCCAGCAGCTTAAGCTTCATCTCTGGAAACACCATATATTTT	CASSLSFISGNTIYF
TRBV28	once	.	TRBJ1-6	TGTGCCAGCAGTGAAAGTAGGGGCTCTAATTCACCCCTCCACTTT	CASSESRGSNSPLHF
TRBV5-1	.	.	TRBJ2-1	TGCGCCAGCAGCTTGGGACATCGGGAGCAGTTCTTC	CASSLGHREQFF
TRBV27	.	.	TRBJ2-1	TGTGCCAGCAGTTCGCCGGGAGCCAGTTCCTACAATGAGCAGTTCTTC	CASSSPGASSYNEQFF
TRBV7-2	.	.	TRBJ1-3	TGTGCCAGCAGCACAGATTCTGGAAACACCATATATTTT	CASSTDSGNTIYF
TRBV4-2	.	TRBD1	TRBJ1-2	TGTGCCAGCAGCCCCCGGGACAGGGCCAACTATGGCTACACCTTC	CASSPRDRANYGYTF
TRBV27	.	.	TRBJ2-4	TGTGCCAGCAGCAATACAGGCCACAAAAACATTCAGTACTTC	CASSNTGHKNIQYF
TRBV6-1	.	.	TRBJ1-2	TGTGCCAGCAGTGAAGAGAGAAGAGGAACGTATGGCTACACCTTC	CASSEERRGTYGYTF
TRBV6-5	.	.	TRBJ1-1	TGTGCCAGCAGTTATACAGTGAACACTGAAGCTTTCTTT	CASSYTVNTEAFF
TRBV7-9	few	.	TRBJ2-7	TGTGCCAGCAGCTCCGACAGGAAATCCTACGAGCAGTACTTC	CASSSDRKSYEQYF
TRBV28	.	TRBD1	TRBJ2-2	TGTGCCAGCAGTTTTCAGGGGGCGGGGACCGGGGAGCTGTTTTTT	CASSFQGAGTGELFF
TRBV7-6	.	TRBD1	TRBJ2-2	TGTGCCAGCTCGGGACAGGGGGCATTTGGCACCGGGGAGCTGTTTTTT	CASSGQGAFGTGELFF
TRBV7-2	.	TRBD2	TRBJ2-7	TGTGCCAGCAGGGTGACTAGCGGCTCCTACGAGCAGTACTTC	CASRVTSGSYEQYF
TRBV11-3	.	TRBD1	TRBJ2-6	TGTGCCAGCAGCCCCGGACAGGGCCACTCTGGGGCCAACGTCCTGACTTTC	CASSPGQGHSGANVLTF
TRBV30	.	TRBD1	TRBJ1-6	TGTGCCTGGAGTCGAGGGGGCGGTTCACCCCTCCACTTT	CAWSRGGGSPLHF
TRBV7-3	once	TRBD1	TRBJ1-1	TGTGCCAGCAGCCTAGGACAGGGGCAGACAACTTTCTTT	CASSLGQGQTTFF
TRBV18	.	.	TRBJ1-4	TGTGCCAGCTCACCACCGGCCACAAATAATGAAAAACTGTTTTTT	CASSPPATNNEKLFF